In its sample, the clone carrying this T cell receptor (beta chain) was seen many times. One entry per CDR3 protein, called by TCRdb with MiXCR from the 5' RACE reads. Here the sample spans 300,000 to 400,000 distinct CDR3 sequences, 11% being singletons. The data belong to a study of CD8 T cells in ankylosing spondylitis. This sequence originates from a female donor with ankylosing spondylitis or in good health (not recorded which). Specimen: blood, either unsorted or a sorted T cell fraction (not recorded which).

The CDR3 DNA reads TGTGCCAGCAGCTTAGACAGGGGGCCGAGCAATCAGCCCCAGCATTTT. It encodes CASSLDRGPSNQPQHF. The V call is TRBV7-8, the J call TRBJ1-5; TRBD1 aligns across 9 bases. There are 16 residues in the CDR3. Germline V lookup: CDR1 SGHVS, CDR2 FQNEAQ. Unmatched junction bases numbered 2, after V lost 1 base and J lost 1 base. The whole variable domain, filled in from reference TRBV7-8 and TRBJ1-5, reads GAGVSQSPRYKVAKRGQDVALRCDPISGHVSLFWYQQALGQGPEFLTYFQNEAQLDKSGLPSDRFFAERPEGSVSTLKIQRTQQEDSAVYLCASSLDRGPSNQPQHFGDGTRLSIL.